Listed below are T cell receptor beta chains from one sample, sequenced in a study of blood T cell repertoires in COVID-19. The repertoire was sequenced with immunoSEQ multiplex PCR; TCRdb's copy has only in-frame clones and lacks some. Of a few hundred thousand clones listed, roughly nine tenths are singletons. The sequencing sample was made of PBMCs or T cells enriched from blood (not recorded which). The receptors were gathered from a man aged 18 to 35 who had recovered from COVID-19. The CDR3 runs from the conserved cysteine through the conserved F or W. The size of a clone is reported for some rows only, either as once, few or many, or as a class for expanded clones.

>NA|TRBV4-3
CASSPSSSVAYNEQFF
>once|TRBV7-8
CASSSRVGSGRYNEQFF
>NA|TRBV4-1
CASSQDWKTGGNQPQHF
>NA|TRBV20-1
CSASDQAQETQYF
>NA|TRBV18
CASSAGTGYEQYF
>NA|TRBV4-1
CASSPGLATYNEQFF
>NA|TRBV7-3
CASSSRQAFTGELFF
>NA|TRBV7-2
CASSHPDRWTEAFF
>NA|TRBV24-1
CATSDSDTQETQYF
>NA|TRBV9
CASSVDPGSTYEQYF
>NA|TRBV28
CASRTTIGGFRVEQYF
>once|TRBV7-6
CASSPEAGQRFSYEQYF
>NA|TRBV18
CASSIRQGTGNQPQHF
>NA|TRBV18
CASSRAGIPSTDTQYF
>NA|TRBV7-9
CASSLVLAGGPNEQFF
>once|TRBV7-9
CASSLASGPGEAFF
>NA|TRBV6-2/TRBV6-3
CASSYSRDRGYNEQFF
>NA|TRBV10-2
CATDALEQGGGNTIYF
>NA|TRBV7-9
CASSAGTGDSPLHF
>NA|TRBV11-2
CASSSRTSEGTTNEKLFF
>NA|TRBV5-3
CARSFIRYQETQYF
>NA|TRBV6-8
CASSYSGPRDEQYF
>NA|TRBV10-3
CAINAGESYNEQFF
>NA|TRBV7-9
CASSVPTGEQFF
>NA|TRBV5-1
CASSADPGQGHQETQYF